A single sample is the source of the 29 T cell receptor beta chains below, sequenced in a study of blood T cell repertoires in COVID-19. Measured with immunoSEQ multiplex PCR; TCRdb has only the in-frame clones, and not every one. The table has around 190,000 clones, less than 90% seen once. Sequenced sample: peripheral blood. These receptors all stem from a woman between 70 and 85 years old with COVID-19, enrolled during active disease.

As concerns this clone: The identical CDR3 is also encoded by other nucleotide sequences in the sample. This rearrangement joins TRBV7-2 to TRBJ2-3; possibly TRBD2 for D (6 bases). The germline V gene has CDR1 SGHTA and CDR2 FQGNSA. The CDR3 sequence is 15 residues long. V gave up 3 bases and J gave up 0 bases, with 10 bases separating them. The CDR3 bases are TGTGCCAGCAGCTTCCCGGGACTGAGCACAGATACGCAGTATTTT. Protein product: CASSFPGLSTDTQYF.

This clone was seen repeatedly, ten times or more. The chain couples TRBV7-2 to TRBJ1-2; possibly TRBD1 for D (6 bases). V lost 8 bases and J 8 bases, leaving 12 bases between the germline ends. CDR3 length: 11 amino acids. Germline lookup yields CDR1 SGHTA and CDR2 FQGNSA. The CDR3 sequence is CASWGRRGYTF. As DNA, the CDR3 is TGTGCCAGCTGGGGGCGCCGGGGCTACACCTTC.

The rearrangement joins TRBV5-4 to TRBJ1-1, with D possibly matching TRBD1 (6 bases). This CDR3 contains 13 residues. With 0 bases removed from V and 5 bases from J, the gap between germline ends came to 8 bases. Germline assignment: CDR1 SGHNT and CDR2 YYREEE (reference sequence). CDR3 amino acids: CASSLGQVTEAFF. CDR3 in DNA: TGTGCCAGCAGCTTGGGACAGGTAACTGAAGCTTTCTTT.

This clone was recorded only once. This chain links TRBV18 with TRBJ1-3, with TRBD1 as a possible D gene (5 bases). Germline CDR1 and CDR2: KGHSH and LQKENI. This CDR3 contains 16 residues. Trimming left V 4 bases short and J 0 bases short, with 13 bases between. CDR3 DNA sequence: TGTGCCAGCTCACTGACAGTTCCGAACTCTGGAAACACCATATATTTT. Translation: CASSLTVPNSGNTIYF.

In DNA form, the CDR3 reads TGTGCCAGCAGTACTCAGGGGGCGACGAACACCGGGGAGCTGTTTTTT. Translating gives CASSTQGATNTGELFF. The J gene is TRBJ2-2, the V gene TRBV7-2; TRBD1 aligns across 8 bases. J was trimmed by 0 bases and V by 6 bases; bases with no gene match: 6. Germline V CDR1 and CDR2: SGHTA, FQGNSA. This CDR3 spans 16 amino acids.

The V gene is TRBV30, the J gene TRBJ2-2, with 8 bases identical to TRBD2. CDR3 length: 15 amino acids. CDR1 is GTSNPN, CDR2 SVGIG, per germline (reference sequence). Losses at the gene ends were 0 bases for V and 9 bases for J; bases not matched to a gene: 9. CDR3 DNA sequence: TGTGCCTGGAGTGTAGTAGGGACTAGGGGCCGGGAGCTGTTTTTT. Encoded protein: CAWSVVGTRGRELFF.

This clone occurred a few times. The chain couples TRBV7-9 to TRBJ2-2, with a possible D match to TRBD1 (5 bases). The CDR3 consists of 14 residues. Trimming cost V 8 bases and J 5 bases, with 15 bases left between them. The V gene's germline CDR1 is SEHNR and CDR2 FQNEAQ (reference sequence). Here the CDR3 reads CASRQGVGTGELFF. The DNA for the CDR3 is TGTGCCAGCCGGCAGGGTGTAGGGACCGGGGAGCTGTTTTTT.

The rearrangement joins TRBV7-2 to TRBJ2-7, with 8 bases fitting TRBD2. The CDR3 runs to 16 residues. Trimming removed 4 bases from V and 1 base from J; junction bases left unmatched: 9. Germline values: CDR1 SGHTA, CDR2 FQGNSA. The DNA for the CDR3 is TGTGCCAGCAGCTACTCTAGCGGGCCGGTATCCTACGAGCAGTACTTC. This sequence encodes CASSYSSGPVSYEQYF.

The V and J genes are TRBV7-3 and TRBJ2-1; D is perhaps TRBD2 (5 bases). The CDR3 runs to 15 residues. Trimming pared 3 bases from V and 5 bases from J, leaving 14 bases between. Germline V gene data show CDR1 as SGHTA and CDR2 as FQGTGA. CDR3 in amino acids: CASSFTPGTNNEQFF. CDR3 coding DNA: TGTGCCAGCAGCTTTACGCCGGGAACCAACAATGAGCAGTTCTTC.

The V call is TRBV9, the J call TRBJ2-5, with 8 nucleotides matching TRBD1. Germline trimming cut 6 bases from V and 4 bases from J; bases unmatched to any gene: 5. Germline assignment: CDR1 SGDLS and CDR2 YYNGEE. This CDR3 has 13 amino acids. This CDR3 is CASNPGGGETQYF. The CDR3 bases are TGTGCCAGCAACCCAGGGGGCGGAGAGACCCAGTACTTC. The variable domain in full, with the rest retrieved from reference TRBV9 and TRBJ2-5, is DSGVTQTPKHLITATGQRVTLRCSPRSGDLSVYWYQQSLDQGLQFLIQYYNGEERAKGNILERFSAQQFPDLHSELNLSSLELGDSALYFCASNPGGGETQYFGPGTRLLVL.

The gene calls are TRBV6-6 and TRBJ1-1, with 7 bases identical to TRBD1. Trimming cost V 2 bases and J 3 bases; bases outside gene matches: 6. Germline CDR1 reads MNHNY; CDR2 reads SVGAGI (reference sequence). This CDR3 is built from 15 residues. The CDR3 sequence is CASSYAGRGDTEAFF. The CDR3 bases are TGTGCCAGCAGTTACGCTGGCAGGGGGGACACTGAAGCTTTCTTT.

This clone showed up just once. The genes are TRBV19 and TRBJ2-7; 9 bases align to TRBD1. This CDR3 has 14 residues. Germline V gene data show CDR1 as LNHDA and CDR2 as SQIVND (reference sequence). Germline trimming cut 6 bases from V and 6 bases from J; bases unmatched to any gene: 9. The CDR3 region is CASRPGTGSIEQYF. CDR3 in DNA: TGTGCCAGTAGGCCCGGGACAGGGTCTATCGAGCAGTACTTC.

The chain employs TRBV19 and TRBJ2-1, with TRBD1 matching 10 bases. The germline V gene encodes CDR1 LNHDA and CDR2 SQIVND (reference sequence). The CDR3 runs to 17 residues. Losses at the gene ends were 5 bases for V and 6 bases for J; bases not matched to a gene: 13. Written as DNA, the CDR3 is TGTGCCAGTAGTCCCCACCGTCCCGGGACAGGGGTCAATGAGCAGTTCTTC. Encoded protein: CASSPHRPGTGVNEQFF.

The J gene is TRBJ1-4, the V gene TRBV4-2; a weak D match, TRBD1 (5 bases). Looked up from germline, CDR1 is LGHNA and CDR2 is YNFKEQ. The CDR3 totals 14 residues. V lost 3 bases to trimming and J lost 3 bases, with 8 bases between them. The CDR3 reads CASSHEGANEKLFF. In DNA form, the CDR3 reads TGTGCCAGCAGCCATGAAGGGGCTAATGAAAAACTGTTTTTT.

The chain is built from TRBV5-1 and TRBJ1-4; D call uncertain. CDR1 and CDR2 from the germline V gene are SGHRS and YFSETQ. V lost 5 bases and J 7 bases, leaving 15 bases between the germline ends. The CDR3 has 14 residues. The CDR3 region is CASRPQAPGEKLFF. The CDR3, as DNA: TGCGCCAGCAGGCCCCAGGCCCCCGGTGAAAAACTGTTTTTT. The full variable domain, in which reference TRBV5-1 and TRBJ1-4 provide the parts outside the CDR3, is KAGVTQTPRYLIKTRGQQVTLSCSPISGHRSVSWYQQTPGQGLQFLFEYFSETQRNKGNFPGRFSGRQFSNSRSEMNVSTLELGDSALYLCASRPQAPGEKLFFGSGTQLSVL.

The chain employs TRBV7-9 and TRBJ1-2; TRBD1 is a possible D gene (6 bases). The ends were cut back, 4 bases at V and 7 bases at J, with 28 bases in the middle. This CDR3 is built from 18 residues. CDR1 and CDR2 (germline): SEHNR, FQNEAQ (reference sequence). The CDR3 loop is CASSSQTPTGPGFSGYTF. DNA of the CDR3: TGTGCCAGCAGCTCACAAACCCCAACAGGGCCAGGTTTCAGTGGCTACACCTTC.

The chain couples TRBV10-1 to TRBJ2-7, with a tentative D call TRBD1 (5 bases). In germline, CDR1 is WNHNN, CDR2 SYGVQD (reference sequence). The CDR3 spans 12 residues. V was clipped by 10 bases and J by 2 bases, with 12 bases between them. The CDR3 DNA reads as TGCGCCAACGTCCAGGGAACCTACGAGCAGTACTTC. The encoded protein is CANVQGTYEQYF.

As concerns this clone: A read error may account for a junction end that differs from germline. J is TRBJ2-3 and V is TRBV28; 10 bases are shared with TRBD1. The CDR3 is 13 residues long. Per the germline V gene, CDR1 is MDHEN and CDR2 is SYDVKM. The CDR3 nucleotides are TGCGTATCCGGGACAGGGGCCACAGATACGCAGTATTTT. Encoded protein: CVSGTGATDTQYF.

This clone was picked up a small number of times. This sequence joins TRBV28 and TRBJ1-1; 11 bases align to TRBD1. With V trimmed by 4 bases and J by 11 bases, 12 bases remained unmatched. This CDR3 is 15 amino acids long. Looked up from germline, CDR1 is MDHEN and CDR2 is SYDVKM. The CDR3 reads CASSSPSDRGREAFF. As DNA, the CDR3 is TGTGCCAGCAGTTCGCCCTCGGACAGGGGGCGGGAGGCTTTCTTT.

The chain links TRBV19 to TRBJ1-2, with TRBD1 matching over 7 bases. The CDR3 contains 13 residues. Trimming removed 8 bases from V and 4 bases from J; junction bases left unmatched: 7. The germline V gene encodes CDR1 LNHDA and CDR2 SQIVND (reference sequence). CDR3 protein: CASSPGQSYGYTF. In nucleotides, the CDR3 is TGTGCCAGTTCCCCGGGACAGAGCTATGGCTACACCTTC.

This clone has only a few counts. The chain is built from TRBV7-2 and TRBJ1-1; D is unresolved. V was clipped by 0 bases and J by 3 bases, with 8 bases between them. Germline CDR1 SGHTA, CDR2 FQGNSA. The CDR3 runs to 14 residues. The CDR3 DNA follows: TGTGCCAGCAGCTTAGCTCTGGCAGACACTGAAGCTTTCTTT. Translating it yields CASSLALADTEAFF.

The chain uses TRBV19 and TRBJ1-2; D gene unclear. The germline V gene has CDR1 LNHDA and CDR2 SQIVND (reference sequence). V lost 5 bases to trimming and J lost 6 bases, with 7 bases between them. The CDR3 loop spans 11 amino acids. CDR3 DNA sequence: TGTGCCAGTAGTTACGGGAATGGCTACACCTTC. Its translation is CASSYGNGYTF. Variable domain in full (rest from reference TRBV19 and TRBJ1-2): DGGITQSPKYLFRKEGQNVTLSCEQNLNHDAMYWYRQDPGQGLRLIYYSQIVNDFQKGDIAEGYSVSREKKESFPLTVTSAQKNPTAFYLCASSYGNGYTFGSGTRLTVV.

The rearrangement links TRBV28 to TRBJ1-5; D unclear. Germline CDR1 MDHEN, CDR2 SYDVKM. The CDR3 totals 13 residues. V lost 2 bases and J 6 bases, leaving 8 bases between the germline ends. The DNA for the CDR3 is TGTGCCAGCAGTTTAGCAACTCCTCAGCCCCAGCATTTT. Protein: CASSLATPQPQHF.

V and J are TRBV6-5 and TRBJ2-1; the D gene is possibly TRBD2 (6 bases). The V end was cut by 9 bases, the J end by 9 bases, with 18 bases between. Germline V gene lookup returns CDR1 MNHEY and CDR2 SVGAGI. The CDR3 contains 13 residues. CDR3 residues: CARGDSLTGEQFF. As DNA, the CDR3 is TGTGCCAGAGGGGACTCCCTAACAGGTGAGCAGTTCTTC.

In its sample, this clone was seen once. The genes are TRBV6-5 and TRBJ1-6, with D hard to call. This CDR3 spans 15 amino acids. Germline V CDR1 and CDR2: MNHEY, SVGAGI. Between the trimmed V and J ends, which lost 8 bases and 5 bases, there was a span of 16 bases. As DNA, the CDR3 is TGTGCCAGCGGGAGTGGTTTTGGGGATAATTCACCCCTCCACTTT. Translated, it gives CASGSGFGDNSPLHF.

The chain is built from TRBV24-1 and TRBJ2-5; D not resolved. CDR3 size: 11 residues. V dropped 9 bases and J dropped 4 bases, with 8 bases sitting between them. CDR1 is KGHDR and CDR2 is SFDVKD in the germline V gene. This CDR3 is CATEVGETQYF. CDR3 in DNA: TGTGCCACCGAGGTGGGAGAGACCCAGTACTTC.

This clone was counted at least ten times. The V call is TRBV10-3, the J call TRBJ1-1; TRBD1 aligns across 8 bases. V dropped 2 bases and J dropped 7; count of bases not matched to a gene: 3. The CDR3 has 13 amino acids. CDR1 ENHRY and CDR2 SYGVKD come from the germline V gene. CDR3 coding DNA: TGTGCCATCAGTGAGACAGGACAGGGTGAAGCTTTCTTT. Translation gives CAISETGQGEAFF.

This clone was observed a handful of times. The rearrangement uses TRBV6-5 and TRBJ1-1; 9 bases map to TRBD1. The CDR3 contains 14 residues. Looked up from germline, CDR1 is MNHEY and CDR2 is SVGAGI. The V segment lost 6 bases and the J segment 1 base; nucleotides outside the gene matches: 3. The CDR3, as DNA: TGTGCCAGCAGGTTGGGACAGGGGAACACTGAAGCTTTCTTT. Amino acids: CASRLGQGNTEAFF.

The genes are TRBV2 and TRBJ1-2; weak D call: TRBD1 (5 bases). This CDR3 has 13 residues. V was clipped by 1 base and J by 8 bases, with 11 bases between them. Germline V lookup: CDR1 SNHLY, CDR2 FYNNEI. The CDR3 DNA reads as TGTGCCAGCAGTGAAGGGGGACTGGGAGGCTACACCTTC. This encodes CASSEGGLGGYTF.